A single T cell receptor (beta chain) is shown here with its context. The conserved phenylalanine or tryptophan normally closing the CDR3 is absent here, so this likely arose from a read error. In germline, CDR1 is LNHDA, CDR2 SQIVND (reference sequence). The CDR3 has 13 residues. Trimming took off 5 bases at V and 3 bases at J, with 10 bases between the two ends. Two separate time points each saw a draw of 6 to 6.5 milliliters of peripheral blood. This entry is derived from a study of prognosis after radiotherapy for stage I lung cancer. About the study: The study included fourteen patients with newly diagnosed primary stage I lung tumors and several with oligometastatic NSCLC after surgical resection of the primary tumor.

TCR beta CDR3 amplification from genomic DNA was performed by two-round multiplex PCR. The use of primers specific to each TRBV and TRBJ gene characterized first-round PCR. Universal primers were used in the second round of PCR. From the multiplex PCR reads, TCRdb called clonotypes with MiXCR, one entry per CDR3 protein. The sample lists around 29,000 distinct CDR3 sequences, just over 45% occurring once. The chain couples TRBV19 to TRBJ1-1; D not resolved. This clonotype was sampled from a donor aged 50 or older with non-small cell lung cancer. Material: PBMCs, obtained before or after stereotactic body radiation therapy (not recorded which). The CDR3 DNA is TGTGCCAGTAGTCACCCATGGGACACTGAAGCTTTCCTT. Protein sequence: CASSHPWDTEAFL.